The clone carrying this T cell receptor beta chain was seen a handful of times. Its antigen is unknown. Other DNA sequences from this sample encode an identical CDR3 as well. This entry belongs to a study of T cell responses to AZD1222 COVID-19 vaccine. Overall study findings and caveats: The breadth and depth of Spike-specific TCRs increased once two AZD1222 doses had been given. Donors were chiefly white British, with a greater number of females, and clonal diversity was perhaps underestimated.

The method was immunoSEQ multiplex PCR; TCRdb's version includes in-frame clones alone and lacks a portion of them. The table includes roughly 150,000 clones, around 88% detected once. V was pared by 6 bases and J by 4 bases, with 6 bases of the junction left unmatched. CDR1 and CDR2 (germline): LNHNV, YYDKDF (reference sequence). The CDR3 covers 14 residues. The genes are TRBV15 and TRBJ1-3; 7 bases map to TRBD1. The sequence came from an adult who received the AZD1222 COVID-19 vaccine. The sample here was peripheral blood, taken 28 days after the second AZD1222 dose. CDR3 amino acids: CATRRQGSGNTIYF. The CDR3 DNA sequence: TGTGCCACCAGGAGACAGGGTTCAGGAAACACCATATATTTT.